A single sample is the source of the 31 T cell receptor beta chains below, sequenced in a study. TCRdb processed the 5' RACE reads anew with MiXCR; each CDR3 protein has one entry. The table includes approximately 21,000 distinct CDR3 sequences, approximately 28% detected once. Sequenced input: tumor-infiltrating naive CD4+ T cells sorted from the breast tumor. Subset defined: naive CD4+ T cells, CD4+CD45RA+CD25-. These receptors were taken from a female donor with breast cancer.

Notes on this clonotype: A read error is possible here, since a much larger clone lies one base away. This chain connects TRBV7-3 to TRBJ2-3, with 9 bases lining up with TRBD2. The CDR3 is 16 residues long. Germline-derived CDR1 and CDR2 are SGHTA and FQGTGA. CDR3: CASSPLAGPGTDRQYF. In DNA form, the CDR3 reads TGTGCCAGCAGCCCCCTAGCGGGACCGGGCACAGATAGGCAGTATTTT.

This clonotype was seen a few times. The chain joins TRBV15 to TRBJ2-3, with TRBD2 matching 10 bases. The CDR3 loop spans 16 amino acids. The germline gives CDR1 LNHNV, CDR2 YYDKDF (reference sequence). J gave up 5 bases and V 0 bases, and 5 bases lay outside the gene matches. Here the CDR3 DNA reads TGTGCCACCAGCAGAGATCAAGCGGGGGGGGGAGATACGCAGTATTTT. This codes for CATSRDQAGGGDTQYF.

In its sample, this clonotype is medium-sized. The chain uses TRBV2 and TRBJ1-1, with D perhaps TRBD1 (6 bases). This CDR3 comprises 14 residues. Germline CDR1 reads SNHLY; CDR2 reads FYNNEI. V shed 3 bases and J shed 4 bases, with 12 bases lying between them. As DNA, the CDR3 is TGTGCCAGCAGTGAGTGGGGGCGGGTCACTGAAGCTTTCTTT. Protein: CASSEWGRVTEAFF.

The chain carries TRBV12-5 and TRBJ2-1, with 13 bases matching TRBD2. The V and J ends lost 4 bases and 7 bases, in that order; junction bases with no gene match: 25. The germline gives CDR1 LGHNT, CDR2 FRNRAP. This CDR3 comprises 22 residues. Here the CDR3 reads CASGWGRTGTSGNSHLRNEQFF. The CDR3 nucleotides read TGTGCTAGTGGTTGGGGGAGGACAGGGACTAGCGGGAATTCCCATTTGAGAAATGAGCAGTTCTTC.

This clonotype was counted only a few times. V is TRBV7-6 and J is TRBJ2-1, with 13 positions matching TRBD2. V was pared by 2 bases and J by 6 bases, with 1 base of the junction left unmatched. Germline V lookup: CDR1 SGHVS, CDR2 FNYEAQ. The CDR3 extends over 15 amino acids. The CDR3 nucleotides are TGTGCCAGCAGCTTAAGGACTAGCGGGAGCAATGAGCAGTTCTTC. It codes for CASSLRTSGSNEQFF.

Judged by abundance, this clonotype is medium-sized. The gene calls are TRBV7-6 and TRBJ2-7; no clear D gene. Germline CDR1 is SGHVS and CDR2 is FNYEAQ. Trimming took 5 bases from V and 4 from J, leaving 15 bases between them. The CDR3 spans 14 residues. CDR3 in amino acids: CASSPTPVPYEQYF. The CDR3 region has the DNA TGTGCCAGCAGCCCCACCCCGGTCCCTTACGAGCAGTACTTC.

This clonotype is a singleton in its sample. Because it lacks the conserved phenylalanine or tryptophan at the end, this CDR3 is likely a read error. V and J are TRBV18 and TRBJ1-1; no definite D call. Trimming took off 8 bases at V and 2 bases at J, with 9 bases between the two ends. Germline V CDR1 and CDR2: KGHSH, LQKENI. The CDR3 has 12 residues. The CDR3 nucleotides are TGTGCCAGCCTTACGGCAAACACTGAAGCTTTCCTT. Translated: CASLTANTEAFL.

This clonotype has more than one count but fewer than ten. This chain connects TRBV9 to TRBJ2-3, with 8 bases lining up with TRBD2. The CDR3 is 16 residues long. V was pared by 6 bases and J by 2 bases, with 11 bases of the junction left unmatched. Germline V gives CDR1 SGDLS, CDR2 YYNGEE. The CDR3 nucleotides read TGTGCCAGCATCACTTCGACTAGCGAGATCACAGATACGCAGTATTTT. This encodes CASITSTSEITDTQYF.

This clonotype was counted between two and nine times. The chain links TRBV9 to TRBJ2-1, with no clear D. Between the trimmed V and J ends, which lost 6 bases and 4 bases, there was a span of 11 bases. The germline V gene has CDR1 SGDLS and CDR2 YYNGEE. The CDR3 extends over 13 amino acids. Here the CDR3 reads CASKRNGYNEQFF. The CDR3 coding sequence is TGTGCCAGCAAGCGAAACGGGTACAATGAGCAGTTCTTC.

By its share, this clonotype is medium-sized. The chain uses TRBV20-1 and TRBJ1-6; maybe TRBD1 (6 bases). Germline V gene data show CDR1 as DFQATT and CDR2 as SNEGSKA (reference sequence). Trimming stripped 6 bases from V and 8 bases from J, with 17 bases between. CDR3 length: 14 amino acids. CDR3 loop: CSAPNRDGHSPLHF. CDR3 DNA: TGCAGTGCCCCCAACAGGGACGGGCATTCACCCCTCCACTTT.

The chain combines TRBV20-1 with TRBJ2-1; no clear D. The CDR3 has 13 amino acids. Trimming left V 3 bases short and J 3 bases short, with 9 bases between. The germline V gene has CDR1 DFQATT and CDR2 SNEGSKA (reference sequence). The CDR3 coding sequence is TGCAGTGCTAGTGACGAAAACTACAATGAGCAGTTCTTC. This translates into CSASDENYNEQFF.

The gene calls are TRBV12-3 or TRBV12-4 and TRBJ2-1; the match to TRBD2 covers 10 bases. V was clipped by 8 bases and J by 4 bases; unmatched bases: 8. The CDR3 has 15 amino acids. DNA for the CDR3: TGTGCCAGCGGGTATAGACTAGCGGGTTACAATGAGCAGTTCTTC. Protein sequence: CASGYRLAGYNEQFF.

V and J are TRBV6-1 and TRBJ1-1, with D uncertain. Trimming shortened V by 4 bases and J by 8 bases, and 14 bases separated the two germline ends. The CDR3 runs 13 residues. Germline CDR1 MNHNS, CDR2 SASEGT. The chain's CDR3 is CASSAWAESEAFF. CDR3 nucleotide sequence: TGTGCCAGCAGTGCCTGGGCGGAGAGCGAAGCTTTCTTT.

By proportion, this clonotype is medium-sized (0.01 to 0.1%). This chain links TRBV12-3 or TRBV12-4 with TRBJ2-7, with D maybe TRBD2 (6 bases). The CDR3 has 15 residues. Deletions cut 2 bases from V and 5 bases from J, with 16 bases between. CDR3 sequence: CASSLRRGPVDEQYF. For the CDR3, the DNA is TGTGCCAGCAGTTTAAGGCGGGGCCCGGTCGACGAGCAGTACTTC.

V usage is TRBV12-3 or TRBV12-4 and J usage is TRBJ2-1, with 10 bases fitting TRBD2. The CDR3 length is 15 residues. The J segment lost 9 bases and the V segment lost 6 bases, leaving 11 bases of the junction unmatched. The CDR3, as DNA: TGTGCCAGCAGAGGGAGCGGGAGGGCCGGGGGTGAGCAGTTCTTC. Its translation: CASRGSGRAGGEQFF.

This clonotype was picked up a small number of times. The J gene is TRBJ2-7, the V gene TRBV12-3 or TRBV12-4, with 7 bases that match TRBD1. V shed 2 bases, J shed 1 base, and the junction held 5 bases outside the gene matches. CDR3 size: 15 residues. CDR3 residues: CASSLRWTGSYEQYF. The CDR3 nucleotides are TGTGCCAGCAGTTTACGTTGGACAGGTTCCTACGAGCAGTACTTC.

Judged by abundance, this clonotype is medium-sized (0.01 to 0.1%). V and J are TRBV2 and TRBJ2-1; 10 nucleotides agree with TRBD2. The CDR3 length is 15 residues. The germline CDR1 and CDR2 sequences are SNHLY and FYNNEI. After removal of 6 bases from V and 5 bases from J, the junction contained 7 bases not matched to a gene. The CDR3 DNA reads as TGTGCCAGCAGAGACACTAGCGGGGTTAACAATGAGCAGTTCTTC. This gives the protein CASRDTSGVNNEQFF.

The chain combines TRBV20-1 with TRBJ2-7; 9 bases are a match to TRBD2. Trimming cost V 8 bases and J 6 bases; bases outside gene matches: 11. Germline V CDR1 and CDR2: DFQATT, SNEGSKA (reference sequence). The CDR3 totals 13 residues. The CDR3 spells CSLPGLALLEQYF. The CDR3 coding sequence is TGCAGTCTACCGGGACTAGCTTTACTCGAGCAGTACTTC.

This clonotype is labeled as medium-sized. J is TRBJ2-3 and V is TRBV20-1, with D unclear. V lost 3 bases to trimming and J lost 1 base, with 8 bases between them. CDR1 and CDR2 (germline): DFQATT, SNEGSKA (reference sequence). CDR3 length equals 13 residues. The DNA of the CDR3 is TGCAGTGCTAGCATCCAGCGCACAGATACGCAGTATTTT. It translates to CSASIQRTDTQYF.

The chain carries TRBV12-3 or TRBV12-4 and TRBJ2-7; TRBD2 aligns across 9 bases. Trimming cost V 1 base and J 5 bases; bases outside gene matches: 9. The CDR3 is made up of 16 amino acids. The CDR3 region is CASSLETSGIVHEQYF. The CDR3 DNA sequence: TGTGCCAGCAGTTTAGAGACTAGCGGTATCGTCCACGAGCAGTACTTC.

This clonotype was counted ten times or more. The J gene is TRBJ2-7, the V gene TRBV5-6, with no clear D. This CDR3 is 14 amino acids long. The germline V and J ends were trimmed by 5 bases and 5 bases, with 17 bases remaining between them. The germline V gene has CDR1 SGHDT and CDR2 YYEEEE. CDR3 sequence: CASRQKFLSHEQYF. CDR3 nucleotide sequence: TGTGCCAGCAGACAAAAGTTTTTGTCCCACGAGCAGTACTTC.

This clonotype was picked up a small number of times. The chain combines TRBV13 with TRBJ1-6; D possibly corresponds to TRBD1 (5 bases). Germline lookup yields CDR1 PRHDT and CDR2 FYEKMQ (reference sequence). This CDR3 is 15 amino acids long. The V end lost 0 bases, the J end lost 7 bases, and 10 bases lay between the germline ends. The chain's CDR3 is CASSLGPGTNSPLHF. The CDR3 DNA sequence: TGTGCCAGCAGCTTAGGCCCAGGGACGAATTCACCCCTCCACTTT.

With respect to this clonotype: This sequence may be a read error, since a much larger clone differs from it by one base. The V and J genes are TRBV20-1 and TRBJ2-1, with D unclear. CDR1 DFQATT and CDR2 SNEGSKA come from the germline V gene (reference sequence). CDR3 length: 12 residues. CDR3 in DNA: TGCAGTGCCTTAGAAACCTACAAGGAGCAGTTCTTC. Translation: CSALETYKEQFF.

This clonotype has a handful of counts. A much larger clone sits a single nucleotide away, making a read error possible. This chain links TRBV10-2 with TRBJ2-3; 9 bases map to TRBD1. CDR1 WSHSY and CDR2 SAAADI come from the germline V gene. V shed 6 bases, J shed 3 bases, and the junction held 7 bases outside the gene matches. This CDR3 has 15 amino acids. In DNA form, the CDR3 reads TGCGCCAGCAGCGCCAGGACAGGGGAGACAGATACGCAGTATTTT. It translates to CASSARTGETDTQYF.

This clonotype is medium-sized within its sample. The gene calls are TRBV24-1 and TRBJ1-5; possible D gene TRBD1, 6 bases. V lost 4 bases, J lost 1 base, and 10 bases lay in between. Looked up from germline, CDR1 is KGHDR and CDR2 is SFDVKD. This CDR3 comprises 15 residues. The DNA of the CDR3 is TGTGCCACCAGTGAGGCAGGGGTGAGCAATCAGCCCCAGCATTTT. Translating it yields CATSEAGVSNQPQHF.

This clonotype was seen repeatedly, ten times or more. V and J are TRBV11-3 and TRBJ2-1; TRBD2 agrees at 13 bases. CDR1 is SGHNT and CDR2 is YENEEA in the germline V gene. The CDR3 loop spans 17 amino acids. V trimming: 0 bases; J trimming: 5 bases; junction bases outside the gene matches: 4. The chain's CDR3 is CASSLEPGTSGNNEQFF. CDR3 DNA: TGTGCCAGCAGCTTAGAACCCGGGACTAGCGGGAACAATGAGCAGTTCTTC.

This clonotype rates as medium-sized. The rearrangement uses TRBV3-1 and TRBJ2-1, with 9 bases aligning to TRBD2. The CDR3 is 11 residues long. Germline values: CDR1 LGHDT, CDR2 YNNKEL (reference sequence). V lost 4 bases to trimming and J lost 15 bases; unmatched junction nucleotides: 4. CDR3: CASSLSGLAFF. In DNA, the CDR3 is TGTGCCAGCAGCCTCTCGGGACTAGCGTTCTTC.

Only a few counts were recorded for this clonotype. A much bigger clone sits one base away, suggesting this may be a read error. This chain connects TRBV20-1 to TRBJ2-3; 9 bases align to TRBD2. Germline CDR1 is DFQATT and CDR2 is SNEGSKA (reference sequence). This CDR3 contains 14 residues. The CDR3 here is CSAGGGGERDTRYF. CDR3 in DNA: TGCAGTGCTGGCGGCGGGGGGGAGCGAGATACGCGGTATTTT.

There are many counts of this clonotype. The chain uses TRBV19 and TRBJ2-1; 9 bases are shared with TRBD1. The CDR3 spans 11 residues. The ends lost 7 bases at V and 15 bases at J; junction bases unmatched: 7. The germline CDR1 and CDR2 sequences are LNHDA and SQIVND (reference sequence). The CDR3 region is CASTIGQGWFF. The DNA of the CDR3 is TGTGCCAGTACTATCGGACAGGGGTGGTTCTTC.

The chain carries TRBV15 and TRBJ1-2; perhaps TRBD1 as D (5 bases). Germline CDR1 reads LNHNV; CDR2 reads YYDKDF (reference sequence). V was pared by 0 bases and J by 7 bases, with 15 bases between. The CDR3 has 15 residues. The CDR3 DNA reads as TGTGCCACCAGCAGAGATCAAAAGGGGATCTCTGGCTACACCTTC. It codes for CATSRDQKGISGYTF.

This clonotype has more than one count but fewer than ten. This may be a read error, as it is one base from a much larger clone. The chain uses TRBV6-5 and TRBJ1-1; no firm D call. The V end lost 6 bases, the J end lost 6 bases, and 14 bases lay between the germline ends. Germline CDR1 is MNHEY and CDR2 is SVGAGI. The CDR3 contains 13 residues. The CDR3 region is CASSFQETAEAFF. The CDR3 DNA follows: TGTGCCAGCAGCTTCCAGGAAACAGCTGAAGCTTTCTTT.